These 10 T cell receptor beta chains originate from one sample sequenced in a study of blood T cell repertoires in COVID-19. Repertoires were generated with immunoSEQ multiplex PCR, while TCRdb's copy carries only in-frame clones and drops some. The table has 200,000 to 250,000 clones, around 86% seen once. The sequenced sample was PBMCs or T cells enriched from blood (not recorded which). The receptors here all came from a woman between 45 and 65 years old who had recovered from COVID-19.

V gene TRBV29-1 combines with J gene TRBJ1-2; no definite D call. V lost 3 bases and J 2 bases, leaving 7 bases between the germline ends. Germline-derived CDR1 and CDR2 are SQVTM and ANQGSEA. The CDR3 contains 12 residues. The CDR3, as DNA: TGCAGCGTTGATCCGGGGAACTATGGCTACACCTTC. Protein: CSVDPGNYGYTF.

The genes are TRBV5-8 and TRBJ1-5, with D possibly matching TRBD1 (5 bases). Deletions cut 3 bases from V and 0 bases from J, with 10 bases between. Germline V gene lookup returns CDR1 SGHTS and CDR2 YDEGEE. The CDR3 contains 15 residues. The CDR3 nucleotides read TGTGCCAGCAGCTCTACAGGCTTTAGCAATCAGCCCCAGCATTTT. Its translation is CASSSTGFSNQPQHF.

This clone was counted once. This sequence joins TRBV5-1 and TRBJ2-3; D not certain. Germline V gene data show CDR1 as SGHRS and CDR2 as YFSETQ. The CDR3 consists of 13 residues. The V gene lost 4 bases and the J gene lost 7 bases, with 13 bases spanning the gap. The CDR3 is CASSNPPVNTQYF. CDR3 sequence (DNA): TGCGCCAGCAGCAACCCCCCGGTAAATACGCAGTATTTT. Based on the CDR3 plus reference TRBV5-1 and TRBJ2-3, the full variable domain is KAGVTQTPRYLIKTRGQQVTLSCSPISGHRSVSWYQQTPGQGLQFLFEYFSETQRNKGNFPGRFSGRQFSNSRSEMNVSTLELGDSALYLCASSNPPVNTQYFGPGTRLTVL.

J is TRBJ1-3 and V is TRBV6-5; a possible D gene is TRBD1 (6 bases). Trimming stripped 6 bases from V and 0 bases from J, with 12 bases between. CDR3 size: 15 residues. Germline CDR1 and CDR2: MNHEY and SVGAGI. The CDR3 region has the DNA TGTGCCAGCAGGGCCACAGGGCTCTCTGGAAACACCATATATTTT. The encoded protein is CASRATGLSGNTIYF.

The chain couples TRBV6-2 or TRBV6-3 to TRBJ1-2; D possibly corresponds to TRBD1 (5 bases). The V end was cut by 0 bases, the J end by 8 bases, with 16 bases between. The germline gives CDR1 MNHEY, CDR2 SVGEGT. The CDR3 loop spans 15 amino acids. CDR3: CASSYSPGRTMGYTF. CDR3 nucleotide sequence: TGTGCCAGCAGTTACTCGCCGGGACGGACTATGGGCTACACCTTC.

J is TRBJ2-2 and V is TRBV2; TRBD2 matches 7 bases. Germline V gene data show CDR1 as SNHLY and CDR2 as FYNNEI. The CDR3 runs 16 residues. The J segment lost 5 bases and the V segment lost 7 bases, leaving 13 bases of the junction unmatched. The CDR3 nucleotides are TGTGCCAGCAACCTGGTCAAGCGGGGAGGAACCGGGGAGCTGTTTTTT. This gives the protein CASNLVKRGGTGELFF.

The chain is built from TRBV15 and TRBJ2-7; 10 bases line up with TRBD2. The CDR3 runs 16 residues. Germline V gene sequence: CDR1 LNHNV, CDR2 YYDKDF (reference sequence). Trimming cost V 0 bases and J 2 bases; bases outside gene matches: 4. CDR3: CATSRDPLAGAYEQYF. CDR3 bases: TGTGCCACCAGCAGAGATCCCCTAGCGGGAGCCTACGAGCAGTACTTC.

The chain's CDR3 is CARSLGIGTGASQETQYF. DNA for the CDR3: TGTGCCAGAAGCTTGGGAATTGGGACAGGGGCGAGTCAAGAGACCCAGTACTTC. The chain has TRBV5-3 and TRBJ2-5, with 10 bases matching TRBD1. TRBV5-3 qualifies as an ORF whose function is uncertain. This CDR3 is 18 amino acids long. Germline trimming cut 0 bases from V and 2 bases from J; bases unmatched to any gene: 10.

The CDR3 is CASSQGEGGNQPQHF. The DNA for the CDR3 is TGTGCCAGCAGCCAAGGAGAAGGGGGCAATCAGCCCCAGCATTTT. This rearrangement joins TRBV9 to TRBJ1-5; D might be TRBD1 (5 bases). The germline gives CDR1 SGDLS, CDR2 YYNGEE. Trimming shortened V by 4 bases and J by 2 bases, and 13 bases separated the two germline ends. This CDR3 region has 15 residues.

V is TRBV19 and J is TRBJ2-1; TRBD2 matches 9 bases. V shed 8 bases, J shed 1 base, and the junction held 9 bases outside the gene matches. Germline V gene sequence: CDR1 LNHDA, CDR2 SQIVND (reference sequence). The CDR3 length is 16 residues. CDR3 coding DNA: TGTGCCAGTGAAAAGCGGGGGGCTATTTCCTACAATGAGCAGTTCTTC. Protein: CASEKRGAISYNEQFF.